This T cell receptor beta chain was sequenced during a study of CD8+CD57+ T cells in acquired aplastic anemia. About the study: The sorted CD4+ and CD8+ cells yielded an average around 3.2 ug of DNA.

Broader study findings: Patients and controls shared just under 30 CD8+ CDR3 sequences. Levels of CD8+ Simpson's diversity were not significantly distinct in patients versus controls.

This clonotype showed up many times. Its antigen remains unknown. Profiling of TCR beta VDJ combinations and CDR3 sequences used genomic DNA as template. TCRdb used MiXCR to reprocess the reads, holding one entry per CDR3 protein. Among about 190,000 distinct CDR3 sequences, roughly half were seen once, and the ten largest hold approximately 15%. Trimming cost V 5 bases and J 0 bases, with 13 bases left between them. The CDR3 length is 15 residues. Germline CDR1 SGHTA, CDR2 FQGNSA. The sample taken for sequencing was sorted CD4+, CD8+, or CD8+CD57+ T cells (not recorded which) from PBMCs. The TCR was taken from a human donor in good health, serving as a control. The chain combines TRBV7-2 with TRBJ1-1; the D is unclear. The CDR3 DNA sequence: TGTGCCAGCAGCCCCCGGCGTGCAGTGAACACTGAAGCTTTCTTT. Its protein product is CASSPRRAVNTEAFF.